The TCR beta chain under discussion was sequenced for a study of blood T cell repertoires in COVID-19. The CDR3 runs 15 residues. In germline, CDR1 is SGDLS, CDR2 YYNGEE. The junction had 1 base not matched to a gene; V was cut back by 2 bases and J by 0 bases. TCRdb keeps only in-frame clones here, not all; method: immunoSEQ multiplex PCR. The sample carries approximately 180,000 clones, approximately 79% recorded once. The origin of this receptor is a woman aged 70-85 years with acute or convalescent COVID-19. Source material: peripheral blood. V usage is TRBV9 and J usage is TRBJ2-1, with TRBD2 matching over 8 bases. CDR3 coding DNA: TGTGCCAGCAGCGTTAGCGGGGCCTCCTACAATGAGCAGTTCTTC. This translates into CASSVSGASYNEQFF.